This entry lists 14 T cell receptor beta chains sequenced from one sample in a study of cytomegalovirus exposure and HLA in healthy donors. In the PCR, 60 Vbeta and 13 Jbeta primers were used. Profiling relied on immunoSEQ multiplex PCR, and the TCRdb table lists in-frame clones only, not all of them. Of fewer than 150,000 clones in the sample, 60% to 75% were seen once. What was sequenced was PBMCs. The receptors stem from a human donor in good health.

CDR3 protein: CASSSSGGATEAFF. The CDR3 DNA reads as TGTGCCAGCAGCTCCTCCGGGGGGGCCACTGAAGCTTTCTTT. This chain uses TRBV6-5 with TRBJ1-1; D might be TRBD1 (6 bases). The V gene's germline CDR1 is MNHEY and CDR2 SVGAGI. The CDR3 totals 14 residues. V was trimmed by 6 bases and J by 4 bases, leaving 15 bases between them.

The chain couples TRBV18 to TRBJ2-1; 14 bases map to TRBD2. From germline, CDR1 is KGHSH and CDR2 LQKENI. After removal of 6 bases from V and 10 bases from J, the junction contained 8 bases not matched to a gene. This CDR3 is built from 15 residues. Here the CDR3 reads CASSPPGLAGEEQFF. CDR3 coding DNA: TGTGCCAGCTCGCCGCCGGGACTAGCGGGAGAGGAGCAGTTCTTC.

This clone was seen a handful of times. V gene TRBV7-2 combines with J gene TRBJ2-1; 7 nucleotides align to TRBD2. The germline CDR1 and CDR2 sequences are SGHTA and FQGNSA. This CDR3 comprises 16 residues. J lost 1 base, V lost 1 base, and 4 bases had no gene match. In DNA, the CDR3 is TGTGCCAGCAGCTTAGATCGAGCGGGATCCTACAATGAGCAGTTCTTC. Protein product: CASSLDRAGSYNEQFF.

The V and J genes are TRBV19 and TRBJ2-3; possibly TRBD2 for D (6 bases). Germline V gene data show CDR1 as LNHDA and CDR2 as SQIVND (reference sequence). Trimming cost V 3 bases and J 4 bases, with 14 bases left between them. The CDR3 is 15 residues long. In DNA, the CDR3 is TGTGCCAGTAGTATGTTCGGGAGTCGGTCAGATACGCAGTATTTT. As protein: CASSMFGSRSDTQYF.

V is TRBV18 and J is TRBJ2-7; the D gene is possibly TRBD1 (6 bases). The CDR3 totals 14 residues. Germline V gene lookup returns CDR1 KGHSH and CDR2 LQKENI. The V end lost 6 bases, the J end lost 5 bases, and 17 bases lay between the germline ends. In DNA, the CDR3 is TGTGCCAGCTCTCCAGGGGAGACCGAGGACGAGCAGTACTTC. Its translation is CASSPGETEDEQYF.

V and J are TRBV7-3 and TRBJ2-7, with 9 bases fitting TRBD2. CDR1 SGHTA and CDR2 FQGTGA come from the germline V gene. This CDR3 has 16 amino acids. The J segment lost 4 bases and the V segment lost 4 bases, leaving 11 bases of the junction unmatched. The CDR3 DNA reads TGTGCCAGCAGCTCCCCTAGCGGGGCACCTTCGTACGAGCAGTACTTC. The encoded protein is CASSSPSGAPSYEQYF.

This chain links TRBV7-2 with TRBJ2-1; TRBD2 agrees at 13 bases. The CDR3 consists of 15 residues. J was trimmed by 6 bases and V by 3 bases; bases with no gene match: 2. In germline, CDR1 is SGHTA, CDR2 FQGNSA. For the CDR3, the DNA is TGTGCCAGCAGCTTGGGACTAGCGGGGCCCAATGAGCAGTTCTTC. Encoded protein: CASSLGLAGPNEQFF.

This chain connects TRBV27 to TRBJ2-7, with 11 bases aligning to TRBD2. CDR1 and CDR2 from the germline V gene are MNHEY and SMNVEV (reference sequence). J lost 0 bases, V lost 3 bases, and 1 base had no gene match. There are 15 residues in the CDR3. This CDR3 is CASSFLAGGSYEQYF. As DNA, the CDR3 is TGTGCCAGCAGTTTTCTAGCGGGGGGCTCCTACGAGCAGTACTTC.

This clone was counted once. CDR3 region: CASSRRAGTDYEQYF. The CDR3 DNA sequence: TGTGCCAGCAGCCGGCGGGCGGGGACCGACTACGAGCAGTACTTC. The V gene is TRBV6-5, the J gene TRBJ2-5, with D possibly TRBD2 on 6 matching bases. TRBJ2-7 matches the DNA end more closely, so the J call is doubtful. Germline V gene sequence: CDR1 MNHEY, CDR2 SVGAGI. The CDR3 sequence is 15 residues long.

The genes are TRBV28 and TRBJ2-6, with 7 bases fitting TRBD1. The J segment lost 2 bases and the V segment lost 10 bases, leaving 2 bases of the junction unmatched. The CDR3 contains 13 residues. CDR1 MDHEN and CDR2 SYDVKM come from the germline V gene. CDR3 DNA sequence: TGTGCCACCCAGGGGGCTGGGGCCAACGTCCTGACTTTC. Translation gives CATQGAGANVLTF.

This clone occurred a few times. This chain's CDR3 is CASRDRVGHGNTEAFF. The CDR3 DNA reads TGTGCCAGCAGGGACAGGGTGGGACATGGGAACACTGAAGCTTTCTTT. The chain combines TRBV28 with TRBJ1-1, with 8 bases lining up with TRBD1. The CDR3 sequence is 16 residues long. V lost 6 bases to trimming and J lost 1 base; unmatched junction nucleotides: 10. Germline V gives CDR1 MDHEN, CDR2 SYDVKM.

The chain is built from TRBV27 and TRBJ2-3; D is possibly TRBD1 (5 bases). The CDR3 is made up of 17 amino acids. The germline V gene has CDR1 MNHEY and CDR2 SMNVEV (reference sequence). The V end was cut by 2 bases, the J end by 1 base, with 16 bases between. The CDR3 DNA reads TGTGCCAGCAGTTTAGGGGCAGAAGCCTGGGGCACAGATACGCAGTATTTT. Protein: CASSLGAEAWGTDTQYF.

This clone was detected a few times. V is TRBV28 and J is TRBJ2-2; TRBD1 matches at 8 bases. The CDR3 length is 14 residues. Germline CDR1 MDHEN, CDR2 SYDVKM. J was trimmed by 4 bases and V by 6 bases; bases with no gene match: 4. The CDR3 DNA reads as TGTGCCAGCAGGCAGGGGGCGGGCACCGGGGAGCTGTTTTTT. It specifies CASRQGAGTGELFF.

Only a few counts were recorded for this clone. This chain connects TRBV5-6 to TRBJ1-5, with 8 bases matching TRBD1. Germline loops: CDR1 SGHDT, CDR2 YYEEEE. J lost 7 bases, V lost 4 bases, and 7 bases had no gene match. The CDR3 spans 14 residues. In DNA, the CDR3 is TGTGCCAGCAGCATAGGACAGGGCGGGCAGCCCCAGCATTTT. Encoded protein: CASSIGQGGQPQHF.